This T cell receptor (beta chain) was obtained from a study of blood T cell repertoires in COVID-19. For the study at large: Italy, Spain and the United States were the sources of the convalescent and acute COVID-19 samples.

Source study methods: It was from reference gene primer amplification that nucleated cell counts were estimated. Profiling relied on immunoSEQ multiplex PCR, and the TCRdb table lists in-frame clones only, not all of them. Clonal size and the V and J genes are those of that table, whereas D and trimming came from the DNA. The sample carries 120,000 to 150,000 clones, 65% to 85% recorded once. This CDR3 has 15 amino acids. Germline loops: CDR1 SNHLY, CDR2 FYNNEI. The ends lost 6 bases at V and 5 bases at J; junction bases unmatched: 11. This clone showed up just once. The clonotype was recovered from a woman aged 45-59 years with acute or convalescent COVID-19. Sequencing input: peripheral blood. J is TRBJ1-1 and V is TRBV2, with 8 bases identical to TRBD1. The CDR3 region is CASSRPRQGRTEAFF. CDR3 nucleotides: TGTGCCAGCAGCCGCCCTCGACAGGGGAGGACTGAAGCTTTCTTT.